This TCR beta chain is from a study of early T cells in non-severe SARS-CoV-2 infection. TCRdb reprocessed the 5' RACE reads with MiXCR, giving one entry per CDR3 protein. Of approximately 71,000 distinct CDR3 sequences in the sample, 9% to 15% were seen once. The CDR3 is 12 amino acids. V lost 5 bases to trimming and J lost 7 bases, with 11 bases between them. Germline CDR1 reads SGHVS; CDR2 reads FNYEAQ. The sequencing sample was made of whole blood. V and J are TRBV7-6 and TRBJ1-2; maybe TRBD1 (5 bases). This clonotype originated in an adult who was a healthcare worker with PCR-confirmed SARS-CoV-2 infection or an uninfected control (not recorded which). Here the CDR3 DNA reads TGTGCCAGCAGCCCGAACGGGGGTGGCTACACCTTC. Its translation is CASSPNGGGYTF. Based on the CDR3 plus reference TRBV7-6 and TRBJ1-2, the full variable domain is GAGVSQSPRYKVTKRGQDVALRCDPISGHVSLYWYRQALGQGPEFLTYFNYEAQQDKSGLPNDRFSAERPEGSISTLTIQRTEQRDSAMYRCASSPNGGGYTFGSGTRLTVV.